This T cell receptor (beta chain) emerged from a study of cytomegalovirus exposure and HLA in healthy donors. Broader study findings: Clonal expansion, a later analysis showed, was greater in HLA-associated TCR beta chains than in equally common others. In a later analysis, V- and J-gene trimming of beta chains associated with a DCLRE1C missense variant, replicated independently. CMV serostatus was the sole immune exposure data available.

Trimming removed 11 bases at V and 7 bases at J, with 27 bases between. Germline V gene sequence: CDR1 MNHNS, CDR2 SASEGT. CDR3 size: 15 residues. This PCR relied on a set of 60 Vbeta primers and 13 Jbeta primers. Generated by immunoSEQ multiplex PCR, the TCRdb table keeps only in-frame clones and is missing some. The repertoire has tens of thousands of clones, 82% of them found once; the top ten carry roughly a tenth. By sample fraction, this clone is medium-sized (0.01 to 0.1%). Its antigen is unidentified. The rearrangement links TRBV6-1 to TRBJ2-7; a weak D match, TRBD1 (6 bases). Sequences were obtained from PBMCs. The receptor's source is a woman between 18 and 29 years old in good health and CMV-seropositive. DNA of the CDR3: TGTGCCGCCAACGGGGTTGGGGGCTCCGCAATGGAGCAGTACTTC. Protein sequence: CAANGVGGSAMEQYF.